Presented here are 32 T cell receptor beta chains from one specimen sequenced in a study of shared T cell receptors in the human thymus. The assay was immunoSEQ multiplex PCR, and TCRdb's table has in-frame clones only and misses some. This sample has 640,000 or so clones, with approximately 87% found just once. The sample was also reused in another study, on human thymus T cells.

Sample: thymocytes. The receptor source for this set is a boy under two years old with a congenital heart defect.

V and J are TRBV29-1 and TRBJ2-7; 10 bases agree with TRBD2. The V and J ends lost 7 bases and 3 bases, in that order; junction bases with no gene match: 18. The germline gives CDR1 SQVTM, CDR2 ANQGSEA. This CDR3 comprises 17 residues. CDR3 bases: TGCAGCGCCACCCTACCACTAGCGGGATTATTCGTCTACGAGCAGTACTTC. Translation gives CSATLPLAGLFVYEQYF.

The chain uses TRBV4-1 and TRBJ1-2; 7 bases align to TRBD1. The V gene's germline CDR1 is MGHRA and CDR2 YSYEKL. After removal of 5 bases from V and 0 bases from J, the junction contained 18 bases not matched to a gene. The CDR3 loop spans 19 amino acids. This chain's CDR3 is CASSFITGEPSLTNYGYTF. CDR3 bases: TGCGCCAGCAGCTTTATCACAGGGGAACCATCCCTAACTAACTATGGCTACACCTTC.

The chain is built from TRBV5-1 and TRBJ2-7; D might be TRBD2 (6 bases). V was clipped by 3 bases and J by 0 bases, with 22 bases between them. Germline V gene data show CDR1 as SGHRS and CDR2 as YFSETQ. The CDR3 spans 18 residues. CDR3 loop: CASSSRGTQRANSYEQYF. DNA of the CDR3: TGCGCCAGCAGCTCCCGGGGGACCCAGCGGGCAAACTCCTACGAGCAGTACTTC.

The V gene is TRBV7-3, the J gene TRBJ2-1, with 8 nucleotides matching TRBD1. CDR1 SGHTA and CDR2 FQGTGA come from the germline V gene. The V and J ends lost 4 bases and 4 bases, in that order; junction bases with no gene match: 6. This CDR3 contains 15 residues. CDR3 loop: CASSSTGGRYNEQFF. In DNA, the CDR3 is TGTGCCAGCAGCTCCACAGGGGGGCGGTACAATGAGCAGTTCTTC. The full variable domain, rest sourced from reference TRBV7-3 and TRBJ2-1, is GAGVSQTPSNKVTEKGKYVELRCDPISGHTALYWYRQSLGQGPEFLIYFQGTGAADDSGLPNDRFFAVRPEGSVSTLKIQRTERGDSAVYLCASSSTGGRYNEQFFGPGTRLTVL.

V usage is TRBV6-1 and J usage is TRBJ1-2; 7 bases are shared with TRBD1. After removal of 4 bases from V and 2 bases from J, the junction contained 16 bases not matched to a gene. Germline loops: CDR1 MNHNS, CDR2 SASEGT. CDR3 size: 18 residues. The CDR3 DNA sequence: TGTGCCAGCAGTGCTTCGCAGTGTCGAGGACAGGAGAACTATGGCTACACCTTC. It codes for CASSASQCRGQENYGYTF.

V usage is TRBV5-1 and J usage is TRBJ2-1; the D is unclear. Trimming pared 5 bases from V and 2 bases from J, leaving 17 bases between. There are 16 residues in the CDR3. Germline CDR1 and CDR2: SGHRS and YFSETQ. CDR3 region: CASSPGRNLTYNEQFF. In DNA form, the CDR3 reads TGCGCCAGCAGTCCCGGCAGGAACCTTACCTACAATGAGCAGTTCTTC.

The chain recombines TRBV19 with TRBJ1-2, with D possibly TRBD1 on 6 matching bases. Germline lookup yields CDR1 LNHDA and CDR2 SQIVND (reference sequence). The CDR3 loop spans 14 amino acids. V was trimmed by 3 bases and J by 2 bases, leaving 10 bases between them. CDR3 nucleotide sequence: TGTGCCAGTAGTATGTATCAGGGGAACTATGGCTACACCTTC. Translating it yields CASSMYQGNYGYTF. The full variable domain, with the rest looked up from reference TRBV19 and TRBJ1-2, is DGGITQSPKYLFRKEGQNVTLSCEQNLNHDAMYWYRQDPGQGLRLIYYSQIVNDFQKGDIAEGYSVSREKKESFPLTVTSAQKNPTAFYLCASSMYQGNYGYTFGSGTRLTVV.

V is TRBV6-1 and J is TRBJ1-1, with D tentatively TRBD1 (5 bases). This CDR3 has 14 residues. V lost 2 bases and J 4 bases, leaving 11 bases between the germline ends. Looked up from germline, CDR1 is MNHNS and CDR2 is SASEGT. CDR3 sequence: CASSERGGSTEAFF. CDR3 bases: TGTGCCAGCAGTGAACGGGGGGGGAGCACTGAAGCTTTCTTT.

The chain joins TRBV30 to TRBJ1-5; D remains unclear. CDR1 and CDR2 (germline): GTSNPN, SVGIG (reference sequence). This CDR3 comprises 16 residues. V was cut by 1 base and J by 0 bases, with 13 bases left in between. CDR3 coding DNA: TGTGCCTGGAGTGCACCCCCTCCCAGTAGCAATCAGCCCCAGCATTTT. The encoded protein is CAWSAPPPSSNQPQHF.

This rearrangement joins TRBV12-5 to TRBJ2-5; 9 bases fit TRBD1. CDR3 size: 15 residues. Germline V gene lookup returns CDR1 LGHNT and CDR2 FRNRAP. J lost 5 bases, V lost 6 bases, and 10 bases had no gene match. CDR3 DNA sequence: TGTGCTAGTGGCCTCGGACAGGGGACGGACGAGACCCAGTACTTC. It codes for CASGLGQGTDETQYF.

The rearrangement joins TRBV28 to TRBJ2-7, with D perhaps matching TRBD1 (5 bases). CDR1 MDHEN and CDR2 SYDVKM come from the germline V gene. The ends were cut back, 2 bases at V and 0 bases at J, with 5 bases in the middle. The CDR3 runs 13 residues. In DNA form, the CDR3 reads TGTGCCAGCAGTTTAGACAGCTCCTACGAGCAGTACTTC. Translated, it gives CASSLDSSYEQYF.

V usage is TRBV9 and J usage is TRBJ2-3; D is possibly TRBD2 (5 bases). Germline V gene data show CDR1 as SGDLS and CDR2 as YYNGEE. V lost 1 base, J lost 1 base, and 13 bases lay in between. The CDR3 runs 16 residues. CDR3 DNA sequence: TGTGCCAGCAGCGTACCTACCGTCGGGGGCACAGATACGCAGTATTTT. Protein: CASSVPTVGGTDTQYF.

V is TRBV2 and J is TRBJ1-5, with D possibly matching TRBD1 (5 bases). Germline V gene sequence: CDR1 SNHLY, CDR2 FYNNEI. The CDR3 runs to 14 residues. Trimming shortened V by 4 bases and J by 3 bases, and 10 bases separated the two germline ends. CDR3 region: CASSGQGVNQPQHF. The CDR3 DNA reads as TGTGCCAGCAGTGGGCAGGGTGTCAATCAGCCCCAGCATTTT.

This chain joins TRBV28 and TRBJ2-1; tentatively, D is TRBD2 (6 bases). Germline V gives CDR1 MDHEN, CDR2 SYDVKM. The CDR3 is 14 residues long. The V end lost 2 bases, the J end lost 3 bases, and 8 bases lay between the germline ends. As DNA, the CDR3 is TGTGCCAGCAGTTTAGGGGGGATCTACAATGAGCAGTTCTTC. Translated: CASSLGGIYNEQFF.

This clone was seen a few times. The CDR3 loop reads CASSPTTVYPYVEQYF. The CDR3 DNA reads as TGTGCCAGCAGTCCAACGACAGTCTACCCCTACGTGGAGCAGTACTTC. The chain combines TRBV27 with TRBJ2-7; D possibly corresponds to TRBD1 (5 bases). Germline CDR1 is MNHEY and CDR2 is SMNVEV (reference sequence). The germline V and J ends were trimmed by 5 bases and 7 bases, with 24 bases remaining between them. The CDR3 is made up of 16 amino acids.

This rearrangement joins TRBV29-1 to TRBJ2-4, with 8 bases matching TRBD1. With V trimmed by 4 bases and J by 7 bases, 0 bases remained unmatched. Germline CDR1 is SQVTM and CDR2 is ANQGSEA. This CDR3 is built from 11 residues. Written as DNA, the CDR3 is TGCAGCGTTGGGGACAGGAACATTCAGTACTTC. This codes for CSVGDRNIQYF.

V is TRBV19 and J is TRBJ1-3, with D uncertain. Germline CDR1 and CDR2: LNHDA and SQIVND (reference sequence). This CDR3 region has 16 residues. The V end lost 5 bases, the J end lost 5 bases, and 19 bases lay between the germline ends. The CDR3 DNA sequence: TGTGCCAGTAGTCTGGCATGGAGTCAAGAGAGAAACACCATATATTTT. Translation: CASSLAWSQERNTIYF.

The chain has TRBV9 and TRBJ2-3; D is possibly TRBD1 (6 bases). CDR1 is SGDLS and CDR2 is YYNGEE in the germline V gene. The CDR3 covers 16 residues. V was shortened by 0 bases and J by 1 base, with 12 bases between the two germline ends. The CDR3 nucleotides are TGTGCCAGCAGCGTAGGGGGGCGGGTAGGCACAGATACGCAGTATTTT. It is translated as CASSVGGRVGTDTQYF.

The chain links TRBV5-1 to TRBJ2-7; D is ambiguous. There are 15 residues in the CDR3. CDR1 is SGHRS, CDR2 YFSETQ, per germline. V was trimmed by 3 bases and J by 5 bases, leaving 18 bases between them. Here the CDR3 reads CASSSPTLGADEQYF. CDR3 coding DNA: TGCGCCAGCAGCTCCCCAACCCTTGGTGCGGACGAGCAGTACTTC.

This chain joins TRBV27 and TRBJ2-7, with D maybe TRBD1 (5 bases). The V end lost 4 bases, the J end lost 5 bases, and 18 bases lay between the germline ends. This CDR3 is 15 amino acids long. Per germline, CDR1 MNHEY and CDR2 SMNVEV (reference sequence). DNA of the CDR3: TGTGCCAGCAGTTCTATGGCGACAGTTAAAAACGAGCAGTACTTC. Translating gives CASSSMATVKNEQYF.

V and J are TRBV7-8 and TRBJ1-5; D unclear. This CDR3 spans 14 amino acids. V lost 5 bases to trimming and J lost 9 bases, with 17 bases between them. Germline lookup yields CDR1 SGHVS and CDR2 FQNEAQ. The CDR3 loop is CASSPSSRNGPQHF. Here the CDR3 DNA reads TGTGCCAGCAGCCCTAGTTCCCGAAATGGGCCCCAGCATTTT.

The chain joins TRBV28 to TRBJ1-6, with D possibly matching TRBD1 (6 bases). Germline V gene sequence: CDR1 MDHEN, CDR2 SYDVKM. The CDR3 spans 15 residues. Trimming stripped 7 bases from V and 0 bases from J, with 10 bases between. The CDR3 loop reads CASNRAGSYNSPLHF. Here the CDR3 DNA reads TGTGCCAGCAACAGGGCTGGCTCCTATAATTCACCCCTCCACTTT.

This clone came up once. Here the CDR3 reads CASSRTGGPYEQYF. The CDR3 nucleotides are TGTGCCAGCAGCCGGACAGGTGGCCCCTACGAGCAGTACTTC. The chain recombines TRBV28 with TRBJ2-7; 7 bases match TRBD1. Germline-derived CDR1 and CDR2 are MDHEN and SYDVKM. J gave up 2 bases and V 6 bases, and 7 bases lay outside the gene matches. The CDR3 covers 14 residues.

The chain is built from TRBV27 and TRBJ2-7, with 7 bases fitting TRBD1. V was pared by 3 bases and J by 2 bases, with 13 bases of the junction left unmatched. From germline, CDR1 is MNHEY and CDR2 SMNVEV (reference sequence). This CDR3 contains 17 residues. Here the CDR3 reads CASSFNRARGQAYEQYF. The CDR3 DNA is TGTGCCAGCAGTTTCAACCGCGCTCGCGGACAGGCCTACGAGCAGTACTTC.

The gene calls are TRBV28 and TRBJ2-1; TRBD2 matches at 8 bases. V trimming: 8 bases; J trimming: 6 bases; junction bases outside the gene matches: 9. Germline CDR1 MDHEN, CDR2 SYDVKM. The CDR3 totals 14 residues. The CDR3 bases are TGTGCCAGCGGGGGTAGCGGGGCCCCCAATGAGCAGTTCTTC. This translates into CASGGSGAPNEQFF.

The V and J genes are TRBV6-5 and TRBJ2-7, with a tentative D call TRBD2 (6 bases). The CDR3 length is 12 residues. V lost 4 bases, J lost 3 bases, and 7 bases lay in between. The germline CDR1 and CDR2 sequences are MNHEY and SVGAGI. The CDR3, as DNA: TGTGCCAGCAGTTCCGGGGGCTACGAGCAGTACTTC. Translating gives CASSSGGYEQYF.

The rearrangement links TRBV28 to TRBJ1-2; possible D gene TRBD1, 6 bases. This CDR3 region has 14 residues. CDR1 and CDR2 (germline): MDHEN, SYDVKM. V was trimmed by 4 bases and J by 4 bases, leaving 13 bases between them. The CDR3 nucleotides read TGTGCCAGCAGTTGGCCCAGGGGAGTCTATGGCTACACCTTC. As protein: CASSWPRGVYGYTF.

The genes are TRBV2 and TRBJ1-2, with D tentatively TRBD1 (6 bases). V shed 4 bases and J shed 6 bases, with 9 bases lying between them. The CDR3 is 12 residues long. CDR1 and CDR2 from the germline V gene are SNHLY and FYNNEI. The CDR3 region has the DNA TGTGCCAGCAGTGTGGACAGCCATGGCTACACCTTC. It specifies CASSVDSHGYTF.

The chain links TRBV4-1 to TRBJ2-3; D unresolved. Trimming took 8 bases from V and 0 from J, leaving 18 bases between them. The length of the CDR3 is 16 residues. Per germline, CDR1 MGHRA and CDR2 YSYEKL. The chain's CDR3 is CASCLELSSSTDTQYF. CDR3 sequence (DNA): TGCGCCAGCTGCCTCGAACTAAGTTCTAGCACAGATACGCAGTATTTT.

The chain couples TRBV28 to TRBJ1-3; no reliable D call. The CDR3 totals 14 residues. V lost 6 bases and J 2 bases, leaving 11 bases between the germline ends. Germline V gene data show CDR1 as MDHEN and CDR2 as SYDVKM. The CDR3 reads CASSNIGAGNTIYF. CDR3 nucleotides: TGTGCCAGCAGCAATATCGGGGCTGGAAACACCATATATTTT. Looking up the rest from reference TRBV28 and TRBJ1-3 gives the full variable domain: DVKVTQSSRYLVKRTGEKVFLECVQDMDHENMFWYRQDPGLGLRLIYFSYDVKMKEKGDIPEGYSVSREKKERFSLILESASTNQTSMYLCASSNIGAGNTIYFGEGSWLTVV.

This clone appeared a few times. This chain joins TRBV7-9 and TRBJ2-1; D might be TRBD2 (6 bases). There are 14 residues in the CDR3. The ends were cut back, 8 bases at V and 8 bases at J, with 19 bases in the middle. Germline assignment: CDR1 SEHNR and CDR2 FQNEAQ (reference sequence). CDR3 region: CASGGTPLSDEQFF. The CDR3 DNA follows: TGTGCCAGCGGCGGGACCCCTCTGAGTGATGAGCAGTTCTTC.

J is TRBJ2-1 and V is TRBV4-1; 8 positions agree with TRBD2. V lost 5 bases to trimming and J lost 13 bases; unmatched junction nucleotides: 10. The germline V gene has CDR1 MGHRA and CDR2 YSYEKL. This CDR3 region has 13 residues. CDR3 sequence reads: CASSEPGGAHQFF. CDR3 DNA sequence: TGCGCCAGCAGCGAACCCGGGGGGGCTCATCAGTTCTTC.